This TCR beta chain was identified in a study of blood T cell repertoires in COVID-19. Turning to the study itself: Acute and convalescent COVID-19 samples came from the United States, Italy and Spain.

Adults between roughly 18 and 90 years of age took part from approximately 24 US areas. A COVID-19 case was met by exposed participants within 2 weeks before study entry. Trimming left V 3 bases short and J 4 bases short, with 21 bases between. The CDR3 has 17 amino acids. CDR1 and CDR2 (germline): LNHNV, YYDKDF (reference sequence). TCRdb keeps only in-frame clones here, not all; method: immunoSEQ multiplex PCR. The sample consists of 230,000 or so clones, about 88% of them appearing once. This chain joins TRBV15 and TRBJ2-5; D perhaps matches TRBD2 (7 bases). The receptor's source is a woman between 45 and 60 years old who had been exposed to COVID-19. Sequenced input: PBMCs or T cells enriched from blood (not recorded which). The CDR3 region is CATSSDDEVRGGETQYF. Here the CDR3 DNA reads TGTGCCACCAGCAGCGACGATGAAGTAAGGGGGGGAGAGACCCAGTACTTC.